This TCR beta chain was captured by sequencing in a study of regulatory T cells in long-lasting Graves disease. Time point here: newly diagnosed GD, antithyroid drugs for less than 3 months. RNA from PBMCs was the source of the TCR library. This clonotype was seen more than once but under ten times. CDR1 MGHRA and CDR2 YSYEKL come from the germline V gene. This CDR3 comprises 16 residues. Losses at the gene ends were 0 bases for V and 5 bases for J; bases not matched to a gene: 7. Assembly of TCR beta libraries relied on iRepertoire HTBI primers together with Arm-PCR of CDR3 regions. TCRdb recomputed calls from the multiplex PCR reads with MiXCR, one row per CDR3 protein. Of more than 450,000 distinct CDR3 sequences detected, 15% to 20% appear once; the ten largest clones hold over 9%. The data were also submitted as part of a second study, on T cells in Graves' hyperthyroidism and ophthalmopathy.

The TCR was taken from a man in his forties with Graves disease. Here the sequenced sample was peripheral blood mononuclear cells (PBMCs), taken at new diagnosis, from a patient treated with antithyroid drugs. The V and J genes are TRBV4-1 and TRBJ1-2; 9 nucleotides line up with TRBD1. The CDR3 here is CASSQEATGGYYGYTF. The CDR3 DNA follows: TGCGCCAGCAGCCAAGAGGCAACAGGGGGCTATTATGGCTACACCTTC.